This TCR beta chain stems from a study of radiotherapy plus CTLA-4 blockade in lung cancer. In its sample, this clone ranks as medium-sized. Its target is unknown. Patients in the study, people with chemo-refractory metastatic non-small-cell lung cancer, received focal radiation plus ipilimumab CTLA-4 blockade. Regarding the study as a whole: TCR clones from tumors expanded in blood after radiotherapy plus ipilimumab.

Trimming took 1 base from V and 6 from J, leaving 13 bases between them. Germline values: CDR1 SGHDT, CDR2 YYEEEE. The CDR3 contains 15 residues. Assay: immunoSEQ multiplex PCR; the TCRdb copy retains only in-frame clones and omits some. Of tens of thousands of clones in the sample, under 90% were seen once. The TCR comes from a human donor with non-small cell lung cancer who had stable disease on radiotherapy plus ipilimumab. This rearrangement joins TRBV5-6 to TRBJ1-4; no clear D gene. Here the sequenced sample was peripheral blood, taken from a patient treated with radiotherapy plus ipilimumab. The CDR3 loop reads CASSLPPGADEKLFF. CDR3 in DNA: TGTGCCAGCAGCTTGCCGCCAGGTGCCGATGAAAAACTGTTTTTT.